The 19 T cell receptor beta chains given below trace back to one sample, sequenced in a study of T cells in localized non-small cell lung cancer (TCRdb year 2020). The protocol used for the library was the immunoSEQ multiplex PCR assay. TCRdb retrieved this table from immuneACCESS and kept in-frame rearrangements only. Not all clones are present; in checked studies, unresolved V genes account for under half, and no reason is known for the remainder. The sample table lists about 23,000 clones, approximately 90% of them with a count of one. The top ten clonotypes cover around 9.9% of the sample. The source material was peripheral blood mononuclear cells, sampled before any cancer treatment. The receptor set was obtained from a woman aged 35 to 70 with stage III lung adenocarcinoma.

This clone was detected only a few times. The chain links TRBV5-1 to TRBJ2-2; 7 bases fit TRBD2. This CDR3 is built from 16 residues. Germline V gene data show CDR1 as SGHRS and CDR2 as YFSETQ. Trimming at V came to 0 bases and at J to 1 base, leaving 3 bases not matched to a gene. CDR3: CASSLESGVNTGELFF. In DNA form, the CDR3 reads TGCGCCAGCAGCTTGGAAAGCGGGGTGAACACCGGGGAGCTGTTTTTT.

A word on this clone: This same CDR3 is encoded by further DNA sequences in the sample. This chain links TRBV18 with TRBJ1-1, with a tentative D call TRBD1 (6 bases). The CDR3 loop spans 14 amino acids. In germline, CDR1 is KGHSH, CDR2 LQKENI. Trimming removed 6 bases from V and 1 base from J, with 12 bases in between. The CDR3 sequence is CASSRDRKNTEAFF. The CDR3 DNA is TGTGCCAGCTCCCGAGACAGGAAGAACACTGAAGCTTTCTTT. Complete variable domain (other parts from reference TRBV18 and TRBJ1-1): NAGVMQNPRHLVRRRGQEARLRCSPMKGHSHVYWYRQLPEEGLKFMVYLQKENIIDESGMPKERFSAEFPKEGPSILRIQQVVRGDSAAYFCASSRDRKNTEAFFGQGTRLTVV.

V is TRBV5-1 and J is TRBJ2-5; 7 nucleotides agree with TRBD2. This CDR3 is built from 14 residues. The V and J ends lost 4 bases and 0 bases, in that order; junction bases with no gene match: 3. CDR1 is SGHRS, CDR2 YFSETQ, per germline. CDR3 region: CASSLSGNQETQYF. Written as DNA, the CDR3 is TGCGCCAGCAGCCTCAGCGGGAACCAAGAGACCCAGTACTTC.

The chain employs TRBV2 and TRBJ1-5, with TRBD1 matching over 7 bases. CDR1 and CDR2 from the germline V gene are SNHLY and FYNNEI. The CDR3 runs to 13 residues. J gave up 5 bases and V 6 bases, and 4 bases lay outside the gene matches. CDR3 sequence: CASRRTGDQPQHF. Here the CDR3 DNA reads TGTGCCAGCAGGAGGACAGGAGATCAGCCCCAGCATTTT.

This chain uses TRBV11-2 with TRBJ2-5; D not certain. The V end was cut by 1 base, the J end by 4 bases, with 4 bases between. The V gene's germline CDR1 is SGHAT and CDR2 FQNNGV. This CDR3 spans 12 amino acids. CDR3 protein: CASSLGRETQYF. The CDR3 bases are TGTGCCAGCAGCTTAGGGCGAGAGACCCAGTACTTC.

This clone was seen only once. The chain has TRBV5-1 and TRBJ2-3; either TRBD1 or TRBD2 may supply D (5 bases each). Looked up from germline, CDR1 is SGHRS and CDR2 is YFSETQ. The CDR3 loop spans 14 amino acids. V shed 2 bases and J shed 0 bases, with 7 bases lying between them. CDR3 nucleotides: TGCGCCAGCAGCTTTGGGGGAAGCACAGATACGCAGTATTTT. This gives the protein CASSFGGSTDTQYF.

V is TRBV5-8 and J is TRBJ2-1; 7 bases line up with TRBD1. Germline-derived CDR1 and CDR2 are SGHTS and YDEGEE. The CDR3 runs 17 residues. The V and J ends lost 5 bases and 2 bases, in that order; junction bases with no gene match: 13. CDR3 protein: CASRPRQGLITYNEQFF. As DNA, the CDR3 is TGTGCCAGCAGGCCTCGACAGGGCCTAATAACCTACAATGAGCAGTTCTTC.

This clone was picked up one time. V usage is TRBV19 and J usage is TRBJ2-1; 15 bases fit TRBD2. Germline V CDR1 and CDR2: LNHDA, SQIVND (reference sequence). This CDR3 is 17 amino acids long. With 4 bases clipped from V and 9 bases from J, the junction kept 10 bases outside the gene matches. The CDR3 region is CASSRGLAGGLTSEQFF. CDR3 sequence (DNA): TGTGCCAGTAGTAGGGGACTAGCGGGAGGTCTAACTAGTGAGCAGTTCTTC.

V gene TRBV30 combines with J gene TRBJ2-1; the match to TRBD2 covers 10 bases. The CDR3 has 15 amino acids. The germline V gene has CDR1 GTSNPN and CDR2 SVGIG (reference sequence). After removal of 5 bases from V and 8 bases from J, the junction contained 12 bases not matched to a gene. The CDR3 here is CAWERKGLASDEQFF. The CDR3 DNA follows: TGTGCCTGGGAGCGCAAGGGACTAGCGAGCGATGAGCAGTTCTTC.

The CDR3 region has the DNA TGTGCCAGCAGTTGGGGAGGGGATACTGAAGCTTTCTTT. Translation gives CASSWGGDTEAFF. The rearrangement uses TRBV6-6 and TRBJ1-1; a possible D gene is TRBD1 (5 bases). CDR3 length: 13 residues. The germline V gene encodes CDR1 MNHNY and CDR2 SVGAGI (reference sequence). V dropped 4 bases and J dropped 5 bases, with 11 bases sitting between them.

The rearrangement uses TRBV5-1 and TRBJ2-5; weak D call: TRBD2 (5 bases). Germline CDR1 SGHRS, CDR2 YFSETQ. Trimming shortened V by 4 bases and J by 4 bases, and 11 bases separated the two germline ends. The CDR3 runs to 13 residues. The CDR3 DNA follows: TGCGCCAGCAGCCTCGGGAATGGAGAGACCCAGTACTTC. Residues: CASSLGNGETQYF.

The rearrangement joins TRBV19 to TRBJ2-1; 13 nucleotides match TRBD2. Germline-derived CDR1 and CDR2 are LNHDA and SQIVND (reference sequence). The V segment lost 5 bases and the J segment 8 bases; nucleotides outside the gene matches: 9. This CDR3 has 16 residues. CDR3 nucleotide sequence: TGTGCCAGTAGTTCCCCGACTAGCGGGAGGAAGGATGAGCAGTTCTTC. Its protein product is CASSSPTSGRKDEQFF.

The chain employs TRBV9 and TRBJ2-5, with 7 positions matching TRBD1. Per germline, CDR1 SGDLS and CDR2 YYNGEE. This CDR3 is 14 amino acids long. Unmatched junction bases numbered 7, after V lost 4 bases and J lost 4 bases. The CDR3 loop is CASSRGGPGETQYF. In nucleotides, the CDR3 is TGTGCCAGCAGCCGAGGGGGCCCGGGAGAGACCCAGTACTTC. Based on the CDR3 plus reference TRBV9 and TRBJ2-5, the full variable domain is DSGVTQTPKHLITATGQRVTLRCSPRSGDLSVYWYQQSLDQGLQFLIQYYNGEERAKGNILERFSAQQFPDLHSELNLSSLELGDSALYFCASSRGGPGETQYFGPGTRLLVL.

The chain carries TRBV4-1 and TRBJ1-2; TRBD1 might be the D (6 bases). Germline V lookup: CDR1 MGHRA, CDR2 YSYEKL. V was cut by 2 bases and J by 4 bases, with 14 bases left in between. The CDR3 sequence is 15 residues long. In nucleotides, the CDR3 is TGCGCCAGCAGCCAATCGCCCGGACAGTTCTATGGCTACACCTTC. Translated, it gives CASSQSPGQFYGYTF.

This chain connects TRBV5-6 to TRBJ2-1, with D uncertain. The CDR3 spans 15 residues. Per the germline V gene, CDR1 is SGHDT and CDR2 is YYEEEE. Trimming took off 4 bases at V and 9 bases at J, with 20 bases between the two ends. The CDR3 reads CASSANRVRTTEQFF. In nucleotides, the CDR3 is TGTGCCAGCAGCGCAAACCGGGTCAGGACCACTGAGCAGTTCTTC. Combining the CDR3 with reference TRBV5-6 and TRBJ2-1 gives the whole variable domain DAGVTQSPTHLIKTRGQQVTLRCSPKSGHDTVSWYQQALGQGPQFIFQYYEEEERQRGNFPDRFSGHQFPNYSSELNVNALLLGDSALYLCASSANRVRTTEQFFGPGTRLTVL.

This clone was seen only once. CDR3 nucleotides: TGTGCCAGCAGCTTGGGTCGGGAGGTCCAAGAGACCCAGTACTTC. Translating gives CASSLGREVQETQYF. This sequence joins TRBV11-2 and TRBJ2-5, with TRBD2 matching over 7 bases. V dropped 3 bases and J dropped 1; count of bases not matched to a gene: 5. Germline loops: CDR1 SGHAT, CDR2 FQNNGV. CDR3 length equals 15 residues.

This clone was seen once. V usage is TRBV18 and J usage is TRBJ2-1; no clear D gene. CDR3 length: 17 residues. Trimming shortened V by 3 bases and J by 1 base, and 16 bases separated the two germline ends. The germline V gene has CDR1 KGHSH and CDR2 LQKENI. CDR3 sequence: CASSPVLALRSYNEQFF. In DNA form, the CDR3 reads TGTGCCAGCTCACCTGTCTTGGCGTTAAGGTCCTACAATGAGCAGTTCTTC.

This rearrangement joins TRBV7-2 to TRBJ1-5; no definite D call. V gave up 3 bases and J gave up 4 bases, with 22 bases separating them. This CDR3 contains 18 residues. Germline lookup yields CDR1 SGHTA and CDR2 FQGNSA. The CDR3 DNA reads TGTGCCAGCAGCTTGTCCTTCAGTTCGGGGTTGAAGAATCAGCCCCAGCATTTT. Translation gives CASSLSFSSGLKNQPQHF.

CDR3 bases: TGTGCCAGCAGCTTATACGGGACAGTGGCGAAAGAGACCCAGTACTTC. It encodes CASSLYGTVAKETQYF. The chain has TRBV7-7 and TRBJ2-5; 7 bases align to TRBD1. After removal of 2 bases from V and 3 bases from J, the junction contained 9 bases not matched to a gene. CDR3 length: 16 residues. CDR1 and CDR2 from the germline V gene are SSHAT and FNYEAQ (reference sequence). Full variable domain (missing parts from reference TRBV7-7 and TRBJ2-5): GAGVSQSPRYKVTKRGQDVTLRCDPISSHATLYWYQQALGQGPEFLTYFNYEAQPDKSGLPSDRFSAERPEGSISTLTIQRTEQRDSAMYRCASSLYGTVAKETQYFGPGTRLLVL.